This T cell receptor beta chain was sequenced in a study of cytomegalovirus exposure and HLA in healthy donors. A multiplex PCR was run with 60 Vbeta primers and 13 Jbeta primers. Libraries were prepared by immunoSEQ multiplex PCR; TCRdb keeps only in-frame clonotypes and omits some of them. This sample contains 200,000 to 250,000 clones. About this clone itself: Its antigen is not known.

Study results and limitations: Donors belonging to an Asian-associated ancestry cluster reportedly showed fewer N-insertions in productive TCRs than the roughly 670-donor mean, according to what a later analysis found.

The source is a girl aged 2 to 10 in good health and CMV-seropositive. Sequences were obtained from PBMCs.

The CDR3 loop reads CASSLRSEVGYTF. CDR3 bases: TGTGCCAGCAGCCTACGTTCCGAGGTTGGCTACACCTTC. This rearrangement joins TRBV7-9 to TRBJ1-2; D unresolved. This CDR3 contains 13 residues. Germline-derived CDR1 and CDR2 are SEHNR and FQNEAQ (reference sequence). Trimming removed 5 bases at V and 7 bases at J, with 14 bases between.